This T cell receptor (beta chain) was recorded in a study of T cells in Graves' hyperthyroidism and ophthalmopathy. Trimming cost V 3 bases and J 2 bases; bases outside gene matches: 7. CDR1 and CDR2 from the germline V gene are MNHEY and SMNVEV (reference sequence). The CDR3 is made up of 15 amino acids. Graves' hyperthyroidism qualified as stable when ophthalmopathy did not progress within 18 months. Exclusion followed for patients with uncontrolled infection, other autoimmune disease, pregnancy or lactation. Study observations and caveats: Among clonotypes expanded in thyroid above 0.001, most were also found in blood. In validation, the model predicted ophthalmopathy. These predictions came a median approximately 6.5 months before onset.

This clonotype has ten or more counts. The antigen is undetermined. Researchers took RNA transcripts and amplified the TCR beta CDR3 regions from them. First-round RT-PCR of the TCR CDR3 relied on the HTBI primer set. TCRdb ran MiXCR on the multiplex PCR reads and lists one entry per CDR3 protein. Of 450,000 to 600,000 distinct CDR3 sequences in the sample, 12% to 15% were seen once. The chain recombines TRBV27 with TRBJ2-7; 7 bases fit TRBD1. Sequenced input: blood. This receptor was identified in a woman in her thirties or forties with Graves' hyperthyroidism. CDR3 sequence reads: CASSFRDSFTYEQYF. The CDR3 bases are TGTGCCAGCAGTTTCCGGGACAGCTTTACCTACGAGCAGTACTTC.